The next 32 T cell receptor beta chains were all read from a single sample in a study of early stage breast cancer tumors (dated by TCRdb to 2016 to 2017). Library prep was done by the immunoSEQ multiplex PCR assay. TCRdb carries this immuneACCESS record with in-frame sequences only. Its versions omit some clonotypes, under half of them owing to an unresolved V gene in the studies checked, with the rest unexplained. The sample table contains 39,000 or so clones; only one count was recorded for about two thirds of them. Of the sample, 7.2% falls within the top ten clones. Input material: blood. The receptors were gathered from a person aged 45 to 59 with breast cancer.

The chain couples TRBV11-3 to TRBJ2-6; 7 nucleotides agree with TRBD1. CDR1 and CDR2 from the germline V gene are SGHNT and YENEEA. This CDR3 has 16 amino acids. The trim removed 3 bases at V and 2 bases at J, leaving 4 bases unmatched. The CDR3 DNA follows: TGTGCCAGCAGCTTGGGCAGGGGGACTGGGGCCAACGTCCTGACTTTC. Translating gives CASSLGRGTGANVLTF.

This clone has a handful of counts. This chain links TRBV21-1 with TRBJ2-6; whether TRBD1, the table's D call, matches the DNA was not checked. TRBV21-1 is a recognized pseudogene. This CDR3 contains 19 residues. The CDR3 reads CASSKWPGTGFSGANVLTF. CDR3 DNA: TGTGCCAGCAGCAAGTGGCCCGGGACAGGATTCTCTGGGGCCAACGTCCTGACTTTC.

The V gene is TRBV9, the J gene TRBJ1-1; 9 bases line up with TRBD1. Germline trimming cut 4 bases from V and 4 bases from J; bases unmatched to any gene: 14. There are 17 residues in the CDR3. The germline CDR1 and CDR2 sequences are SGDLS and YYNGEE. The CDR3 nucleotides are TGTGCCAGCAGCTTACCACGGGACAGGGAAGAAGTCACTGAAGCTTTCTTT. Protein sequence: CASSLPRDREEVTEAFF.

In this sample, this clone turned up once. V gene TRBV29-1 combines with J gene TRBJ2-1; TRBD2 matches at 10 bases. V gave up 4 bases and J gave up 4 bases; unmatched junction bases: 4. This CDR3 is 14 amino acids long. Germline CDR1 and CDR2: SQVTM and ANQGSEA. CDR3 DNA: TGCAGCGTTGGGACTAGCGGCCTTTACAATGAGCAGTTCTTC. Amino acid sequence: CSVGTSGLYNEQFF.

This clone was seen more than once but under ten times. The chain combines TRBV6-6 with TRBJ1-5; the match to TRBD1 covers 7 bases. In germline, CDR1 is MNHNY, CDR2 SVGAGI (reference sequence). This CDR3 has 15 residues. Germline trimming cut 7 bases from V and 4 bases from J; bases unmatched to any gene: 10. DNA for the CDR3: TGTGCCAGCACCGAACAGGGGCGGTGGAATCAGCCCCAGCATTTT. Amino acid sequence: CASTEQGRWNQPQHF.

The genes are TRBV6-5 and TRBJ1-5; D is unclear. The CDR3 loop spans 15 amino acids. V was clipped by 0 bases and J by 7 bases, with 13 bases between them. CDR1 MNHEY and CDR2 SVGAGI come from the germline V gene. The CDR3 DNA reads as TGTGCCAGCAGTTACTCGAGTGCCCCGGGGCAGCCCCAGCATTTT. As protein: CASSYSSAPGQPQHF.

The V and J genes are TRBV6-1 and TRBJ2-7; TRBD1 matches at 7 bases. With V trimmed by 4 bases and J by 4 bases, 10 bases remained unmatched. CDR3 length: 15 residues. The germline gives CDR1 MNHNS, CDR2 SASEGT. The CDR3 sequence: CASSAIGQAGYEQYF. CDR3 nucleotide sequence: TGTGCCAGCAGTGCCATTGGACAGGCCGGGTACGAGCAGTACTTC.

This sequence joins TRBV5-1 and TRBJ2-3; TRBD1 matches at 7 bases. Germline loops: CDR1 SGHRS, CDR2 YFSETQ. The V segment lost 2 bases and the J segment 4 bases; nucleotides outside the gene matches: 13. This CDR3 spans 17 amino acids. The CDR3 DNA reads as TGCGCCAGCAGCTTAAGTCCGGGACAGCGAGCGTCAGATACGCAGTATTTT. This gives the protein CASSLSPGQRASDTQYF.

This clone was seen only a few times. The rearrangement links TRBV11-3 to TRBJ1-1; 10 bases fit TRBD1. The CDR3 sequence is 17 residues long. V was pared by 5 bases and J by 0 bases, with 9 bases of the junction left unmatched. Germline lookup yields CDR1 SGHNT and CDR2 YENEEA. CDR3 sequence: CASSPGQGSLMNTEAFF. CDR3 DNA sequence: TGTGCCAGCAGCCCGGGACAGGGGTCGCTCATGAACACTGAAGCTTTCTTT.

The V call is TRBV19, the J call TRBJ1-2; D uncertain. The CDR3 consists of 14 residues. The V and J ends lost 5 bases and 4 bases respectively, with 14 bases between them. Germline CDR1 and CDR2: LNHDA and SQIVND (reference sequence). The CDR3 region has the DNA TGTGCCAGTAGTCCCCGGAATGGACTCTATGGCTACACCTTC. Its translation: CASSPRNGLYGYTF.

The J gene is TRBJ2-7, the V gene TRBV2; TRBD1 matches 10 bases. From germline, CDR1 is SNHLY and CDR2 FYNNEI. CDR3 length: 15 amino acids. V was pared by 5 bases and J by 0 bases, with 4 bases of the junction left unmatched. The CDR3 DNA reads TGTGCCAGCAGTCAAGGACAGGGGGGCTCCTACGAGCAGTACTTC. Residues: CASSQGQGGSYEQYF.

This rearrangement joins TRBV5-4 to TRBJ2-5; 8 bases fit TRBD1. Looked up from germline, CDR1 is SGHNT and CDR2 is YYREEE (reference sequence). The V and J ends lost 0 bases and 4 bases, in that order; junction bases with no gene match: 5. The CDR3 length is 15 residues. CDR3 DNA: TGTGCCAGCAGCTTGGGCAGGGGGCGCGGAGAGACCCAGTACTTC. Protein: CASSLGRGRGETQYF.

This clone was observed a handful of times. The chain is built from TRBV6-4 and TRBJ2-1, with TRBD2 matching 12 bases. The V segment lost 3 bases and the J segment 8 bases; nucleotides outside the gene matches: 8. CDR1 is MRHNA, CDR2 SNTAGT, per germline. CDR3 size: 16 residues. CDR3 nucleotide sequence: TGTGCCAGCAGTGAACTAGCGGGGGGTTCGTGGGATGAGCAGTTCTTC. Encoded protein: CASSELAGGSWDEQFF.

The V and J genes are TRBV11-2 and TRBJ1-2, with D possibly TRBD1 on 5 matching bases. The CDR3 runs to 14 residues. Per the germline V gene, CDR1 is SGHAT and CDR2 is FQNNGV. The V and J ends lost 11 bases and 4 bases respectively, with 20 bases between them. CDR3 bases: TGTGCCTACTCAGCTTATCAGGGAACCTATGGCTACACCTTC. This sequence encodes CAYSAYQGTYGYTF.

The CDR3 region is CASSSQGNEQYF. The CDR3 nucleotides are TGTGCCAGCAGCTCACAGGGGAACGAGCAGTACTTC. V usage is TRBV5-5 and J usage is TRBJ2-7; 7 bases agree with TRBD1. V lost 3 bases and J lost 5; bases outside the gene matches: 2. CDR3 size: 12 residues. In germline, CDR1 is SGHKS, CDR2 YYEKEE (reference sequence).

This clone turned up a few times. This chain joins TRBV11-2 and TRBJ2-2; 8 positions agree with TRBD1. Losses at the gene ends were 3 bases for V and 0 bases for J; bases not matched to a gene: 3. Germline V gene data show CDR1 as SGHAT and CDR2 as FQNNGV. This CDR3 has 16 amino acids. In DNA, the CDR3 is TGTGCCAGCAGCTTCAGGGGGCCACCGAACACCGGGGAGCTGTTTTTT. Its protein product is CASSFRGPPNTGELFF. The entire variable domain, with the rest obtained from reference TRBV11-2 and TRBJ2-2, is as follows: EAGVAQSPRYKIIEKRQSVAFWCNPISGHATLYWYQQILGQGPKLLIQFQNNGVVDDSQLPKDRFSAERLKGVDSTLKIQPAKLEDSAVYLCASSFRGPPNTGELFFGEGSRLTVL.

This clone was found a few times. J is TRBJ2-1 and V is TRBV6-4; 7 bases are shared with TRBD1. The germline V gene encodes CDR1 MRHNA and CDR2 SNTAGT. Germline trimming cut 3 bases from V and 9 bases from J; bases unmatched to any gene: 5. The CDR3 is 13 residues long. The CDR3 region is CASSESTGSEQFF. The CDR3 DNA reads TGTGCCAGCAGTGAATCGACAGGGTCTGAGCAGTTCTTC.

V gene TRBV21-1 combines with J gene TRBJ2-7; no DNA check was done on the table's D call, TRBD1. TRBV21-1 represents a pseudogene. The CDR3 is 18 amino acids. The CDR3 protein is CASSKKVEGTRSSYEQYV. Written as DNA, the CDR3 is TGTGCCAGCAGCAAAAAGGTAGAAGGGACACGGAGCTCCTACGAGCAGTACGTC.

This clone showed up just a few times. This chain uses TRBV28 with TRBJ2-7; the D gene is possibly TRBD2 (6 bases). Germline V gene data show CDR1 as MDHEN and CDR2 as SYDVKM. This CDR3 is built from 13 residues. Trimming cost V 7 bases and J 9 bases, with 19 bases left between them. This CDR3 reads CASNIAGFAGQYF. CDR3 DNA sequence: TGTGCCAGCAATATTGCGGGATTCGCGGGGCAGTACTTC.

V and J are TRBV28 and TRBJ2-3, with a possible D match to TRBD2 (5 bases). Germline CDR1 MDHEN, CDR2 SYDVKM. The CDR3 runs 13 residues. V was shortened by 4 bases and J by 7 bases, with 12 bases between the two germline ends. As DNA, the CDR3 is TGTGCCAGCAGTTCCCCCGAGGGCAATACGCAGTATTTT. It specifies CASSSPEGNTQYF. The whole variable domain, filled in from reference TRBV28 and TRBJ2-3, reads DVKVTQSSRYLVKRTGEKVFLECVQDMDHENMFWYRQDPGLGLRLIYFSYDVKMKEKGDIPEGYSVSREKKERFSLILESASTNQTSMYLCASSSPEGNTQYFGPGTRLTVL.

The chain is built from TRBV9 and TRBJ1-4, with 7 bases lining up with TRBD1. The V and J ends lost 4 bases and 7 bases, in that order; junction bases with no gene match: 10. This CDR3 region has 15 residues. CDR1 and CDR2 (germline): SGDLS, YYNGEE. Written as DNA, the CDR3 is TGTGCCAGCAGCCCGACAGGGTATACTTCTGAAAAACTGTTTTTT. This gives the protein CASSPTGYTSEKLFF.

The chain links TRBV9 to TRBJ1-1, with D possibly TRBD1 on 6 matching bases. From germline, CDR1 is SGDLS and CDR2 YYNGEE. V lost 4 bases and J lost 1, with 14 bases in between. This CDR3 is 15 amino acids long. The CDR3 nucleotides are TGTGCCAGCAGCATCGAAGGACAGTCGAACACTGAAGCTTTCTTT. This codes for CASSIEGQSNTEAFF.

V usage is TRBV5-4 and J usage is TRBJ1-2; TRBD1 matches at 7 bases. The junction had 6 bases not matched to a gene; V was cut back by 0 bases and J by 4 bases. Germline CDR1 SGHNT, CDR2 YYREEE (reference sequence). This CDR3 comprises 15 residues. The CDR3 nucleotides are TGTGCCAGCAGCTTGGAGGCGCAGGGGGTCTATGGCTACACCTTC. Its protein is CASSLEAQGVYGYTF.

The V and J genes are TRBV7-6 and TRBJ1-5; D is unresolved. Looked up from germline, CDR1 is SGHVS and CDR2 is FNYEAQ. The CDR3 runs to 16 residues. V lost 0 bases and J lost 2, with 11 bases in between. CDR3 DNA: TGTGCCAGCAGCTTAGCGGCGGGTAGGGGCAATCAGCCCCAGCATTTT. Protein: CASSLAAGRGNQPQHF.

This clone was counted only a few times. The V gene is TRBV19, the J gene TRBJ1-5, with 8 bases fitting TRBD1. The trim removed 1 base at V and 4 bases at J, leaving 0 bases unmatched. Germline V gene data show CDR1 as LNHDA and CDR2 as SQIVND (reference sequence). The CDR3 covers 14 residues. CDR3 bases: TGTGCCAGTAGTATAGGGACAGGGAATCAGCCCCAGCATTTT. Protein: CASSIGTGNQPQHF.

V usage is TRBV13 and J usage is TRBJ2-7, with 8 bases fitting TRBD2. The junction had 0 bases not matched to a gene; V was cut back by 0 bases and J by 2 bases. The CDR3 consists of 14 residues. Germline CDR1 is PRHDT and CDR2 is FYEKMQ (reference sequence). CDR3 amino acids: CASSLGRGAYEQYF. The CDR3 DNA sequence: TGTGCCAGCAGCTTAGGGCGGGGGGCCTACGAGCAGTACTTC. The full variable domain, its missing parts supplied by reference TRBV13 and TRBJ2-7, is AAGVIQSPRHLIKEKRETATLKCYPIPRHDTVYWYQQGPGQDPQFLISFYEKMQSDKGSIPDRFSAQQFSDYHSELNMSSLELGDSALYFCASSLGRGAYEQYFGPGTRLTVT.

V is TRBV6-6 and J is TRBJ2-5; D is perhaps TRBD1 (5 bases). Trimming took 6 bases from V and 2 from J, leaving 7 bases between them. This CDR3 region has 12 residues. CDR1 is MNHNY and CDR2 is SVGAGI in the germline V gene (reference sequence). The CDR3 loop is CASRGRQETQYF. The CDR3 bases are TGTGCCAGCAGGGGGCGACAAGAGACCCAGTACTTC.

The chain uses TRBV7-8 and TRBJ2-5; TRBD2 is a possible D gene (6 bases). The CDR3 extends over 12 amino acids. Germline CDR1 SGHVS, CDR2 FQNEAQ. Trimming took off 7 bases at V and 5 bases at J, with 11 bases between the two ends. The CDR3 spells CASTNGRETQYF. DNA for the CDR3: TGTGCCAGCACCAATGGGAGGGAGACCCAGTACTTC. Full variable domain (rest looked up from reference TRBV7-8 and TRBJ2-5): GAGVSQSPRYKVAKRGQDVALRCDPISGHVSLFWYQQALGQGPEFLTYFQNEAQLDKSGLPSDRFFAERPEGSVSTLKIQRTQQEDSAVYLCASTNGRETQYFGPGTRLLVL.

This sequence joins TRBV5-1 and TRBJ2-3; D uncertain. With 0 bases removed from V and 1 base from J, the gap between germline ends came to 6 bases. Germline-derived CDR1 and CDR2 are SGHRS and YFSETQ. CDR3 size: 14 residues. The CDR3, as DNA: TGCGCCAGCAGCTTGGAAATCGGCACAGATACGCAGTATTTT. Residues: CASSLEIGTDTQYF.

The chain joins TRBV4-1 to TRBJ2-1; 8 bases match TRBD2. The CDR3 is 17 amino acids. Germline CDR1 reads MGHRA; CDR2 reads YSYEKL. J was trimmed by 3 bases and V by 2 bases; bases with no gene match: 9. CDR3: CASSQTTTSGDYNEQFF. The CDR3 DNA sequence: TGCGCCAGCAGCCAAACGACCACTAGCGGAGACTACAATGAGCAGTTCTTC.

The V call is TRBV2, the J call TRBJ1-4; 8 bases match TRBD1. The CDR3 has 13 amino acids. The germline CDR1 and CDR2 sequences are SNHLY and FYNNEI. The ends lost 6 bases at V and 9 bases at J; junction bases unmatched: 6. The CDR3 region has the DNA TGTGCCAGCAGCCCGGACAGGGAGAAAAAACTGTTTTTT. Its protein is CASSPDREKKLFF.

The chain couples TRBV19 to TRBJ2-7; TRBD2 is a possible D gene (6 bases). The CDR3 loop spans 12 amino acids. Deletions cut 7 bases from V and 9 bases from J, with 16 bases between. The V gene's germline CDR1 is LNHDA and CDR2 SQIVND (reference sequence). Written as DNA, the CDR3 is TGTGCCAGTAACAATAGAGCGGGCAGGCAGTACTTC. Encoded protein: CASNNRAGRQYF.